This is a list of T cell receptor beta chains from one sample in a study of cytomegalovirus exposure and HLA in healthy donors. The data were produced by immunoSEQ multiplex PCR, yet TCRdb's version contains in-frame clones alone and is incomplete. This table holds about 120,000 clones, roughly 83% found once. Sequencing input: PBMCs. These receptors were collected from a man aged 18 to 30 in good health and CMV-seronegative. Both conserved end residues are trimmed from each CDR3. Fields, in order: CDR3 protein, J gene, V gene.

CDR3aa: ASSLKAGGPHEQY
j_gene: TRBJ2-7
v_gene: TRBV7-6

CDR3aa: ASRLSGRASEQY
j_gene: TRBJ2-7
v_gene: TRBV5-1

CDR3aa: ASSQGVGYT
j_gene: TRBJ1-2
v_gene: TRBV6-5

CDR3aa: ASSSGSLNEQF
j_gene: TRBJ2-1
v_gene: TRBV2

CDR3aa: ASSSRQGRREKLF
j_gene: TRBJ1-4
v_gene: TRBV7-9

CDR3aa: ATSSKVRVTTEAF
j_gene: TRBJ1-1
v_gene: TRBV15

CDR3aa: ASSLSMSGQAYGYT
j_gene: TRBJ1-2
v_gene: TRBV7-9

CDR3aa: ASSLATGYEETQY
j_gene: TRBJ2-5
v_gene: TRBV27

CDR3aa: ASSFSGTSGEAF
j_gene: TRBJ1-1
v_gene: TRBV5-4

CDR3aa: AWNLAGGVSEQF
j_gene: TRBJ2-1
v_gene: TRBV30

CDR3aa: ASSLPGSSYEQY
j_gene: TRBJ2-7
v_gene: TRBV5-6

CDR3aa: AWGDVSGNTEAF
j_gene: TRBJ1-1
v_gene: TRBV30